The TCR beta chain under discussion was sequenced for a study of CD8 T cells in Susac syndrome. Study observations and caveats: It was acknowledged in the study that the number of individuals who were included in its TCR sequencing and HLA analysis was relatively small.

Comments on this clonotype: Antigen unknown.

The RNA input was 0.5 to 1 ug, and it was reverse transcribed with random hexamers. Via MiXCR, TCRdb re-called the immunoSEQ multiplex PCR reads, giving one row per CDR3 protein. The table has roughly 50,000 distinct CDR3 sequences, approximately 94% seen once; the top ten hold roughly 0.58%. CDR3 length equals 14 residues. Trimming took off 8 bases at V and 5 bases at J, with 16 bases between the two ends. CDR1 and CDR2 (germline): LNHNV, YYDKDF (reference sequence). Sample: CD8+ T cells from PBMCs. The receptor comes from a human donor in good health. The rearrangement links TRBV15 to TRBJ2-1; D gene uncertain. CDR3 protein: CATESSAKHNEQFF. CDR3 sequence (DNA): TGTGCCACCGAGTCCAGCGCGAAACACAATGAGCAGTTCTTC.